This section outlines one TCR beta chain sequence together with its context. It lacks a known antigen. No base-level quality is on record; no much larger clone is a single base apart. This entry is derived from a study of shared T cell receptors in the human thymus (dated by TCRdb to about 2021). Turning to the overall study: The study examined how the human thymus generates shared, self-reactive T-cell receptor alpha chains.

The V end gives up 1 base and the J end 15 bases, leaving 1 base in the junction not matched to a gene. The CDR3 runs 11 residues from the cysteine to the phenylalanine. This entry keeps only the CDR3 DNA: 33 bases, framed from base 1. CDR1 and CDR2 are read off the germline V gene (reference sequence) as SGHKS and YYEKEE. The library was built by means of the immunoSEQ multiplex PCR assay. The immuneACCESS repertoire file appears here via TCRdb, limited to in-frame rearrangements. These files lack a portion of the clones; in checked studies, under half of the deficit traces to unresolved V genes, and the cause of the others is not known. The sample table holds 600,000 to 900,000 clones, of which approximately 83% were seen once. The ten largest account for around 0.01% of the sample. These data were also reused for a study on human thymus T cells. As the second publication notes: Immunologically healthy infants undergoing open corrective cardiac surgery for congenital heart defects in Finland were used as donors. Thymus tissue was obtained as surgical resects removed during corrective cardiac surgery. Biased V and J gene segment usage appeared to be present in both thymic and peripheral blood repertoires. Highly overlapping thymic TCR repertoires among unrelated individuals were reported in the related research. The study described the TCR alpha and beta repertoires in under 10 infant thymus samples and a few matching peripheral blood samples. The infant donors were roughly 7 to 244 days old, and the cohort included more than five males and a couple of females. Thymocytes were mechanically released from the tissue and were stored as pellets of roughly 10-32 million cells at -70 degrees C. A QIAsymphony instrument was used to extract genomic DNA from frozen cell pellets. The immunoSEQ multiplex PCR assay was used to amplify the TCRB and TCRAD loci from a standardized quantity of quality-controlled genomic DNA. The V(D)J region was spanned by amplicons of a length sufficient to cover the CDR3 and to identify V and J genes. The amplicons were sequenced on an Illumina platform via the commercial immunoSEQ service. Corrections for primer bias and sequencing errors followed previously described methods, while TCRAD and TCRB definitions were based on the IMGT database. Analysis of the repertoires was done with immunoSEQ Analyzer 3.0 and VDJTools and included basic statistics, V/J segment usage, diversity estimates, rarefaction and pairwise overlap. Chao1, ChaoE, Efron-Thisted, Shannon and inverse Simpson indices were used to estimate diversity, which was also estimated on datasets down-sampled to the smallest sample. Repertoire overlap was determined by strict matching of CDR3 nucleotide sequence, V gene and J gene, and Jaccard-based multidimensional scaling clustering was applied. Thymus samples yielded on average roughly 790,000 unique TCRB clonotypes, compared with some 83,000 from blood samples.

The rearrangement combines TRBV5-5 with TRBJ2-1, with 10 bases matching TRBD1. The sequence was obtained from a girl in the first two years of life with a congenital heart defect. Donor details come from another sample of the same person, matched by shared clones. Input material: thymocytes. The DNA is as follows: TGTGCCAGCAGCTTGAGGGACAGGGGGTTCTTC. Translated, this gives CASSLRDRGFF.